The 31 T cell receptor beta chains given below trace back to one sample, sequenced in a study of Ad26.COV2.S vaccination and SARS-CoV-2 variants. Assay used: immunoSEQ multiplex PCR; TCRdb lists only in-frame clones, some missing. The data hold around 450,000 clones, with 89% observed a single time. The treatment was: roughly 20 received Ad26.COV2.S at low or high dose, single or two shots; 5 received placebo; per-sample allocation not given. The samples date from day 63 after the first vaccine or placebo injection. The sequencing used peripheral blood, collected in a trial of Ad26.COV2.S vaccine versus placebo. Source of these receptors: a person between 18 and 60 years old who received the Ad26.COV2.S COVID-19 vaccine or a placebo.

The chain combines TRBV30 with TRBJ1-5; 11 bases are shared with TRBD1. Germline loops: CDR1 GTSNPN, CDR2 SVGIG (reference sequence). Trimming cost V 2 bases and J 6 bases; bases outside gene matches: 6. This CDR3 is 15 amino acids long. In nucleotides, the CDR3 is TGTGCCTGGAGTCACGGGACAGGGGGTTCTCAGCCCCAGCATTTT. Translated, it gives CAWSHGTGGSQPQHF.

The chain links TRBV7-2 to TRBJ2-5, with D hard to call. This CDR3 is built from 12 residues. With 5 bases removed from V and 9 bases from J, the gap between germline ends came to 13 bases. Germline V gene data show CDR1 as SGHTA and CDR2 as FQGNSA. The CDR3 loop is CASSPLIKAQYF. For the CDR3, the DNA is TGTGCCAGCAGCCCACTAATAAAGGCCCAGTACTTC.

This sequence joins TRBV7-9 and TRBJ2-2; D is unclear. The germline V gene has CDR1 SEHNR and CDR2 FQNEAQ (reference sequence). This CDR3 contains 15 residues. Trimming removed 4 bases from V and 7 bases from J, with 16 bases in between. In nucleotides, the CDR3 is TGTGCCAGCAGCTCTCGGATGGGGATCGGCGGGGAGCTGTTTTTT. Translating gives CASSSRMGIGGELFF.

The V and J genes are TRBV19 and TRBJ1-1; possible D gene TRBD1, 6 bases. Trimming stripped 5 bases from V and 4 bases from J, with 20 bases between. Germline assignment: CDR1 LNHDA and CDR2 SQIVND (reference sequence). The CDR3 extends over 16 amino acids. The CDR3 nucleotides read TGTGCCAGTAGTTGGGGGCTGTGGATGAAGAGCACTGAAGCTTTCTTT. Amino acid sequence: CASSWGLWMKSTEAFF.

In the case of this clone: This could be a read error, since a much larger clone is one nucleotide away. The chain couples TRBV9 to TRBJ1-2; a weak D match, TRBD1 (6 bases). Germline loops: CDR1 SGDLS, CDR2 YYNGEE. V was pared by 4 bases and J by 2 bases, with 9 bases between. The CDR3 is 13 amino acids. The CDR3 loop is CASSPDRNYGYTF. The CDR3 DNA is TGTGCCAGCAGCCCCGACAGGAACTATGGCTACACCTTC. Filled out from reference TRBV9 and TRBJ1-2, the complete variable domain reads DSGVTQTPKHLITATGQRVTLRCSPRSGDLSVYWYQQSLDQGLQFLIQYYNGEERAKGNILERFSAQQFPDLHSELNLSSLELGDSALYFCASSPDRNYGYTFGSGTRLTVV.

The chain joins TRBV7-9 to TRBJ1-6; D not certain. CDR3 length: 14 amino acids. V was shortened by 3 bases and J by 7 bases, with 10 bases between the two germline ends. Germline V gene data show CDR1 as SEHNR and CDR2 as FQNEAQ (reference sequence). CDR3 DNA sequence: TGTGCCAGCAGCTTGTGGGAATTCAATTCACCCCTCCACTTT. Translation gives CASSLWEFNSPLHF.

The rearrangement uses TRBV27 and TRBJ1-4; D perhaps matches TRBD1 (6 bases). The V gene's germline CDR1 is MNHEY and CDR2 SMNVEV (reference sequence). The V end was cut by 2 bases, the J end by 6 bases, with 13 bases between. CDR3 size: 15 residues. The CDR3: CASSLRGGVDEKLFF. Here the CDR3 DNA reads TGTGCCAGCAGTTTAAGAGGGGGGGTTGATGAAAAACTGTTTTTT. Complete variable domain (other parts from reference TRBV27 and TRBJ1-4): EAQVTQNPRYLITVTGKKLTVTCSQNMNHEYMSWYRQDPGLGLRQIYYSMNVEVTDKGDVPEGYKVSRKEKRNFPLILESPSPNQTSLYFCASSLRGGVDEKLFFGSGTQLSVL.

This chain connects TRBV11-2 to TRBJ1-1; D unclear. CDR1 and CDR2 from the germline V gene are SGHAT and FQNNGV. Trimming left V 5 bases short and J 5 bases short, with 15 bases between. This CDR3 has 14 residues. The chain's CDR3 is CASSGEYGWTEAFF. The CDR3 nucleotides read TGTGCCAGCAGCGGCGAGTATGGTTGGACTGAAGCTTTCTTT. The whole variable domain, filled in from reference TRBV11-2 and TRBJ1-1, reads EAGVAQSPRYKIIEKRQSVAFWCNPISGHATLYWYQQILGQGPKLLIQFQNNGVVDDSQLPKDRFSAERLKGVDSTLKIQPAKLEDSAVYLCASSGEYGWTEAFFGQGTRLTVV.

The chain employs TRBV5-1 and TRBJ1-6; TRBD1 aligns across 8 bases. CDR3 length equals 15 residues. V was clipped by 1 base and J by 14 bases; unmatched bases: 11. Germline CDR1 SGHRS, CDR2 YFSETQ. This CDR3 is CASSLSRTGFESLHF. In nucleotides, the CDR3 is TGCGCCAGCAGCTTGTCCCGGACAGGGTTTGAATCCCTCCACTTT.

This chain joins TRBV7-2 and TRBJ2-3; D is ambiguous. The CDR3 loop spans 12 amino acids. Per the germline V gene, CDR1 is SGHTA and CDR2 is FQGNSA. V lost 4 bases to trimming and J lost 9 bases, with 11 bases between them. CDR3 region: CASSSSLGTQYF. The CDR3 bases are TGTGCCAGCAGCTCCTCCCTTGGCACGCAGTATTTT.

The rearrangement uses TRBV7-3 and TRBJ2-1, with 8 bases aligning to TRBD1. The V and J ends lost 2 bases and 8 bases, in that order; junction bases with no gene match: 8. Germline values: CDR1 SGHTA, CDR2 FQGTGA. This CDR3 region has 15 residues. CDR3 nucleotide sequence: TGTGCCAGCAGCTTAGGTCTGACAGGGGTGGATGAGCAGTTCTTC. Translation gives CASSLGLTGVDEQFF.

The rearrangement links TRBV28 to TRBJ1-4; D is uncertain. The CDR3 consists of 16 residues. The germline CDR1 and CDR2 sequences are MDHEN and SYDVKM. The V and J ends lost 5 bases and 7 bases respectively, with 20 bases between them. For the CDR3, the DNA is TGTGCCAGCAGTCCCCAGGAGGTGGCGGCGGTTGAAAAACTGTTTTTT. Its protein product is CASSPQEVAAVEKLFF.

The chain links TRBV11-1 to TRBJ2-3; 7 nucleotides agree with TRBD1. The trim removed 8 bases at V and 0 bases at J, leaving 5 bases unmatched. Germline loops: CDR1 SGHAT, CDR2 FQDESV (reference sequence). CDR3 length: 14 amino acids. CDR3 protein: CASDRAPSTDTQYF. The CDR3 DNA follows: TGTGCCAGCGACAGGGCCCCCAGCACAGATACGCAGTATTTT.

The J gene is TRBJ1-5, the V gene TRBV6-1, with D perhaps matching TRBD1 (6 bases). Trimming took off 2 bases at V and 5 bases at J, with 10 bases between the two ends. CDR1 and CDR2 (germline): MNHNS, SASEGT. The CDR3 has 14 amino acids. The CDR3, as DNA: TGTGCCAGCAGTGAATGGGGGGGCGATCAGCCCCAGCATTTT. Its translation is CASSEWGGDQPQHF.

This clone occurred once. This chain uses TRBV6-2 or TRBV6-3 with TRBJ2-3; the D is unclear. Trimming removed 6 bases at V and 2 bases at J, with 24 bases between. Germline values: CDR1 MNHEY, CDR2 SVGEGT. The CDR3 consists of 18 residues. CDR3 residues: CASSRAGGAAVNTDTQYF. CDR3 nucleotides: TGTGCCAGCAGCCGAGCTGGTGGTGCGGCAGTTAACACAGATACGCAGTATTTT.

The chain uses TRBV5-1 and TRBJ1-1; D gene ambiguous. Germline V gene sequence: CDR1 SGHRS, CDR2 YFSETQ. The CDR3 is 14 amino acids. Trimming took off 4 bases at V and 1 base at J, with 11 bases between the two ends. The CDR3 protein is CASSHGKRNTEAFF. Here the CDR3 DNA reads TGCGCCAGCAGCCACGGGAAACGGAACACTGAAGCTTTCTTT.

This rearrangement joins TRBV7-4 to TRBJ2-4; D is unclear. Germline loops: CDR1 SGHVT, CDR2 SQSDAQ. V lost 8 bases and J 8 bases, leaving 4 bases between the germline ends. The CDR3 is 9 residues long. CDR3 in amino acids: CASEDIQYF. The CDR3, as DNA: TGTGCCAGCGAGGACATTCAGTACTTC.

This rearrangement joins TRBV3-1 (or the pseudogene TRBV3-2) to TRBJ2-3, with 8 bases that match TRBD2. Looked up from germline, CDR1 is LGHDT and CDR2 is YNNKEL (reference sequence). The V segment lost 4 bases and the J segment 5 bases; nucleotides outside the gene matches: 2. This CDR3 has 13 residues. CDR3 amino acids: CASSRSGGDTQYF. The CDR3 DNA reads as TGTGCCAGCAGCCGGAGCGGGGGAGATACGCAGTATTTT.

The chain combines TRBV19 with TRBJ2-7; 8 bases align to TRBD1. V trimming: 8 bases; J trimming: 5 bases; junction bases outside the gene matches: 8. The germline CDR1 and CDR2 sequences are LNHDA and SQIVND (reference sequence). The CDR3 spans 13 residues. CDR3 region: CASRAGQEDEQYF. CDR3 sequence (DNA): TGTGCCAGTCGTGCGGGACAGGAGGACGAGCAGTACTTC.

The sample holds a few counts of this clone. The chain links TRBV6-2 or TRBV6-3 to TRBJ1-5, with 7 bases fitting TRBD1. The V and J ends lost 5 bases and 5 bases, in that order; junction bases with no gene match: 6. In germline, CDR1 is MNHEY, CDR2 SVGEGT. The CDR3 loop spans 14 amino acids. In nucleotides, the CDR3 is TGTGCCAGCAGTAACAACAGGGGCTATCAGCCCCAGCATTTT. Translating gives CASSNNRGYQPQHF.

The rearrangement joins TRBV6-5 to TRBJ1-1; TRBD1 is a possible D gene (5 bases). The ends were cut back, 2 bases at V and 5 bases at J, with 12 bases in the middle. CDR1 and CDR2 from the germline V gene are MNHEY and SVGAGI. CDR3 length equals 14 residues. CDR3: CASSYGNRGTEAFF. CDR3 DNA sequence: TGTGCCAGCAGTTACGGAAATCGGGGGACTGAAGCTTTCTTT.

This chain uses TRBV19 with TRBJ2-3; D remains unclear. From germline, CDR1 is LNHDA and CDR2 SQIVND (reference sequence). The CDR3 totals 15 residues. The V gene lost 6 bases and the J gene lost 6 bases, with 19 bases spanning the gap. CDR3 loop: CASSDWNASSDTQYF. In nucleotides, the CDR3 is TGTGCCAGTAGCGACTGGAACGCCAGCAGTGATACGCAGTATTTT.

This chain links TRBV9 with TRBJ2-3; no clear D. The CDR3 has 14 amino acids. CDR1 is SGDLS and CDR2 is YYNGEE in the germline V gene. V was cut by 0 bases and J by 6 bases, with 11 bases left in between. CDR3 bases: TGTGCCAGCAGCGTAGCTTCTTCGCGGGATACGCAGTATTTT. It is translated as CASSVASSRDTQYF.

The J gene is TRBJ2-3, the V gene TRBV7-3; 7 bases fit TRBD2. Losses at the gene ends were 2 bases for V and 5 bases for J; bases not matched to a gene: 7. Germline V gene data show CDR1 as SGHTA and CDR2 as FQGTGA. This CDR3 has 15 residues. The DNA of the CDR3 is TGTGCCAGCAGCTTATCGGCGGGAGCTGGAGATACGCAGTATTTT. It yields the protein CASSLSAGAGDTQYF.

The genes are TRBV7-8 and TRBJ2-1; weak D call: TRBD2 (6 bases). The germline V gene encodes CDR1 SGHVS and CDR2 FQNEAQ. This CDR3 has 15 residues. Trimming pared 6 bases from V and 6 bases from J, leaving 18 bases between. CDR3 loop: CASSYPPGVINEQFF. The DNA of the CDR3 is TGTGCCAGCAGTTATCCCCCGGGAGTGATCAATGAGCAGTTCTTC.

The chain couples TRBV6-2 or TRBV6-3 to TRBJ2-1, with a weak D call TRBD1 (5 bases). Trimming took off 3 bases at V and 2 bases at J, with 14 bases between the two ends. CDR3 length: 16 residues. Germline V gene data show CDR1 as MNHEY and CDR2 as SVGEGT. The CDR3 coding sequence is TGTGCCAGCAGTTATTCTCCCAGGGTGCCCTACAATGAGCAGTTCTTC. Translation: CASSYSPRVPYNEQFF.

The table lists this clone with a count of one. The V and J genes are TRBV13 and TRBJ2-6; 7 nucleotides line up with TRBD2. This CDR3 contains 18 residues. Germline CDR1 reads PRHDT; CDR2 reads FYEKMQ (reference sequence). The V and J ends lost 2 bases and 0 bases, in that order; junction bases with no gene match: 7. This chain's CDR3 is CASSLWTGEGSGANVLTF. The CDR3 DNA follows: TGTGCCAGCAGCTTATGGACGGGGGAGGGCTCTGGGGCCAACGTCCTGACTTTC.

This chain's CDR3 is CAWSQDAGAEAFF. For the CDR3, the DNA is TGTGCCTGGAGCCAGGACGCAGGGGCTGAAGCTTTCTTT. This rearrangement joins TRBV30 to TRBJ1-1, with D maybe TRBD1 (6 bases). V was cut by 3 bases and J by 6 bases, with 14 bases left in between. Germline V gene data show CDR1 as GTSNPN and CDR2 as SVGIG (reference sequence). There are 13 residues in the CDR3.

In its sample, this clone was seen once. The rearrangement uses TRBV5-1 and TRBJ2-3, with 8 positions matching TRBD1. Germline CDR1 SGHRS, CDR2 YFSETQ. This CDR3 comprises 16 residues. Unmatched junction bases numbered 11, after V lost 4 bases and J lost 4 bases. The CDR3 nucleotides are TGCGCCAGCAGCCTCACTTTGGCAGGGGGCGCAGATACGCAGTATTTT. Translation: CASSLTLAGGADTQYF. The full variable domain, with the rest looked up from reference TRBV5-1 and TRBJ2-3, is KAGVTQTPRYLIKTRGQQVTLSCSPISGHRSVSWYQQTPGQGLQFLFEYFSETQRNKGNFPGRFSGRQFSNSRSEMNVSTLELGDSALYLCASSLTLAGGADTQYFGPGTRLTVL.

The rearrangement joins TRBV6-5 to TRBJ1-1, with 7 bases matching TRBD1. V was clipped by 0 bases and J by 5 bases; unmatched bases: 6. Per the germline V gene, CDR1 is MNHEY and CDR2 is SVGAGI. The CDR3 consists of 15 residues. CDR3 DNA: TGTGCCAGCAGTTACTCGAGGGGGCGAACAACTGAAGCTTTCTTT. Translating gives CASSYSRGRTTEAFF.

This chain links TRBV5-1 with TRBJ2-2; a weak D match, TRBD2 (5 bases). This CDR3 spans 13 amino acids. The germline V gene has CDR1 SGHRS and CDR2 YFSETQ. The ends were cut back, 4 bases at V and 6 bases at J, with 10 bases in the middle. CDR3 nucleotide sequence: TGCGCCAGCAGCCCGGACTGGTCCGGGGAGCTGTTTTTT. Protein: CASSPDWSGELFF.